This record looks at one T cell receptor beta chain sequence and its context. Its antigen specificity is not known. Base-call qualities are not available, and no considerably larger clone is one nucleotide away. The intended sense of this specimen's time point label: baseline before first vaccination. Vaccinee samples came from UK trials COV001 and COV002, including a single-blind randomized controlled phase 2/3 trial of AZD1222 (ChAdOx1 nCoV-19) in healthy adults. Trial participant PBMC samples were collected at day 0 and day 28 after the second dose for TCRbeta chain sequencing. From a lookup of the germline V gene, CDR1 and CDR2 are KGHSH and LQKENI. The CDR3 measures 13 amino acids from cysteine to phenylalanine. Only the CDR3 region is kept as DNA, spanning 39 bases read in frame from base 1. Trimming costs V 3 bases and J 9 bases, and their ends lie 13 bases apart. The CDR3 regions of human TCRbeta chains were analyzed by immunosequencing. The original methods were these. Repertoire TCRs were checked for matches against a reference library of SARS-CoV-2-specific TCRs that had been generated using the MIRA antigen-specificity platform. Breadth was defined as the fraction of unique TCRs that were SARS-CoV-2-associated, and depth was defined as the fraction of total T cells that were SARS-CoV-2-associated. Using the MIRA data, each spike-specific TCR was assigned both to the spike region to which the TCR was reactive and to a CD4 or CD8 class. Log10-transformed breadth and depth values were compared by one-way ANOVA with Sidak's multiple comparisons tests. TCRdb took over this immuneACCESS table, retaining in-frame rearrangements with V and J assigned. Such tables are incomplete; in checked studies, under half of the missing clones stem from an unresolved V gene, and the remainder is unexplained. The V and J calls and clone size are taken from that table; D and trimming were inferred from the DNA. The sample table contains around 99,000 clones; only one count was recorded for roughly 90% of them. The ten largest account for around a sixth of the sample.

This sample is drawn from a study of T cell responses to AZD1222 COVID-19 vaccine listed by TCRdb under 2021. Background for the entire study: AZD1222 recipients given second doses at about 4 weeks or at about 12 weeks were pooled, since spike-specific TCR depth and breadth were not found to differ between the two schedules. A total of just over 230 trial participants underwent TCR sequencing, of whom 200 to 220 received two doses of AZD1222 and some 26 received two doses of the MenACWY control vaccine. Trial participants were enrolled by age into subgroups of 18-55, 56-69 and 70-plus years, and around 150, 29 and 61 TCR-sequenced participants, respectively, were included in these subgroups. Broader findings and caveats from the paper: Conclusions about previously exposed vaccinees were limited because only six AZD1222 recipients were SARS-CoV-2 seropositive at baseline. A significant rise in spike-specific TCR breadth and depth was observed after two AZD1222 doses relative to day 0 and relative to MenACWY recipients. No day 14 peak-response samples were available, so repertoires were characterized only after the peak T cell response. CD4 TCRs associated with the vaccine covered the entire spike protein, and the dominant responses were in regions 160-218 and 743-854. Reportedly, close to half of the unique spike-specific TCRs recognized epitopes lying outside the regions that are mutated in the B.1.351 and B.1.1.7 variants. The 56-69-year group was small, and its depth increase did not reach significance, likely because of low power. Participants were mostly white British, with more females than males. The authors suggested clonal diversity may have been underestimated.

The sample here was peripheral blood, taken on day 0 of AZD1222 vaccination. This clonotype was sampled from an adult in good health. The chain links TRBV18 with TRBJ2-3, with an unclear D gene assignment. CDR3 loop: CASSPLDSLTQYF. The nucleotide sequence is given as TGTGCCAGCTCACCCCTAGACTCGTTGACGCAGTATTTT.